The 24 T cell receptor beta chains presented below share a single source sample, sequenced in a study of cytomegalovirus exposure and HLA in healthy donors. PCR primers comprised 60 Vbeta and 13 Jbeta primers. TCRdb keeps only in-frame clones here, not all; method: immunoSEQ multiplex PCR. The sample lists 200,000 to 300,000 clones, roughly four fifths seen once, with roughly 2% in the top ten. Sequenced material: PBMCs. All receptors come from a woman aged 40 to 49 in good health and CMV-seropositive.

This rearrangement joins TRBV6-5 to TRBJ2-1; 9 bases agree with TRBD2. V lost 6 bases and J lost 3; bases outside the gene matches: 3. CDR3 size: 14 residues. Per the germline V gene, CDR1 is MNHEY and CDR2 is SVGAGI. DNA of the CDR3: TGTGCCAGCAGACCTAGCGGGGTCTACAATGAGCAGTTCTTC. Its protein product is CASRPSGVYNEQFF.

This clone has only one observation. The chain uses TRBV9 and TRBJ1-2; a possible D gene is TRBD1 (5 bases). The CDR3 is 14 amino acids. The germline gives CDR1 SGDLS, CDR2 YYNGEE. V gave up 3 bases and J gave up 4 bases, with 13 bases separating them. The CDR3 here is CASSAPDRSYGYTF. The CDR3 DNA sequence: TGTGCCAGCAGCGCCCCCGACAGAAGCTATGGCTACACCTTC.

The V gene is TRBV6-1, the J gene TRBJ2-7; TRBD1 might be the D (6 bases). Germline V gene lookup returns CDR1 MNHNS and CDR2 SASEGT. The germline V and J ends were trimmed by 8 bases and 0 bases, with 14 bases remaining between them. The CDR3 totals 14 residues. In DNA form, the CDR3 reads TGTGCCAGCCTTAAACAGGGCTCCTCCTACGAGCAGTACTTC. It codes for CASLKQGSSYEQYF.

V gene TRBV30 combines with J gene TRBJ1-1, with D maybe TRBD1 (6 bases). The CDR3 runs 13 residues. CDR1 GTSNPN and CDR2 SVGIG come from the germline V gene (reference sequence). The germline V and J ends were trimmed by 3 bases and 3 bases, with 11 bases remaining between them. CDR3 nucleotides: TGTGCCTGGAGCAGACAGGACGACACTGAAGCTTTCTTT. It translates to CAWSRQDDTEAFF.

The V and J genes are TRBV11-2 and TRBJ2-1, with D uncertain. The CDR3 is 14 amino acids. Trimming pared 2 bases from V and 1 base from J, leaving 6 bases between. CDR1 and CDR2 (germline): SGHAT, FQNNGV. The CDR3 DNA follows: TGTGCCAGCAGCTTATCCACATCCTACAATGAGCAGTTCTTC. Its translation: CASSLSTSYNEQFF.

The chain uses TRBV30 and TRBJ2-1; no definite D call. V lost 0 bases to trimming and J lost 8 bases, with 14 bases between them. This CDR3 spans 14 amino acids. CDR1 is GTSNPN, CDR2 SVGIG, per germline (reference sequence). For the CDR3, the DNA is TGTGCCTGGAGTGTACGCAGATTCGCCTATGAGCAGTTCTTC. Its translation: CAWSVRRFAYEQFF.

The chain employs TRBV6-5 and TRBJ2-1, with TRBD2 identical over 8 bases. The CDR3 sequence is 15 residues long. Germline loops: CDR1 MNHEY, CDR2 SVGAGI. Trimming at V came to 4 bases and at J to 4 bases, leaving 6 bases not matched to a gene. The DNA of the CDR3 is TGTGCCAGCAGTTCCCTGGCTAGCGGGTACAATGAGCAGTTCTTC. This translates into CASSSLASGYNEQFF.

The rearrangement links TRBV2 to TRBJ2-1; D gene ambiguous. Trimming took off 4 bases at V and 2 bases at J, with 12 bases between the two ends. The germline V gene has CDR1 SNHLY and CDR2 FYNNEI. This CDR3 is built from 15 residues. This CDR3 is CASSGVRRAYNEQFF. The CDR3 nucleotides are TGTGCCAGCAGTGGAGTGCGGAGAGCCTACAATGAGCAGTTCTTC.

The chain joins TRBV6-5 to TRBJ1-3; TRBD1 matches 7 bases. The CDR3 covers 14 residues. The J segment lost 1 base and the V segment lost 4 bases, leaving 1 base of the junction unmatched. CDR1 MNHEY and CDR2 SVGAGI come from the germline V gene. The CDR3 is CASSSDRSGNTIYF. The CDR3, as DNA: TGTGCCAGCAGTTCGGACAGGTCTGGAAACACCATATATTTT.

This chain links TRBV10-3 with TRBJ2-5; 10 bases align to TRBD1. V was clipped by 3 bases and J by 5 bases; unmatched bases: 9. The CDR3 has 16 amino acids. Germline V CDR1 and CDR2: ENHRY, SYGVKD. DNA for the CDR3: TGTGCCATCAGTGACCCTAGACAGGGGGCATGGGAGACCCAGTACTTC. Translation: CAISDPRQGAWETQYF.

This chain joins TRBV19 and TRBJ2-2, with D hard to call. CDR1 and CDR2 (germline): LNHDA, SQIVND (reference sequence). V was shortened by 3 bases and J by 0 bases, with 8 bases between the two germline ends. CDR3 length: 15 residues. The CDR3 nucleotides are TGTGCCAGTAGTATGGCTAGACCGAACACCGGGGAGCTGTTTTTT. Its protein product is CASSMARPNTGELFF.

The chain combines TRBV6-5 with TRBJ1-5, with D unresolved. Germline V gene lookup returns CDR1 MNHEY and CDR2 SVGAGI. CDR3 size: 15 residues. V was cut by 0 bases and J by 7 bases, with 13 bases left in between. The CDR3 bases are TGTGCCAGCAGTTACTCGAGCGGGGTGGGACAGCCCCAGCATTTT. Amino acid sequence: CASSYSSGVGQPQHF.

The chain employs TRBV19 and TRBJ2-1; 8 positions match TRBD2. CDR1 is LNHDA and CDR2 is SQIVND in the germline V gene (reference sequence). Losses at the gene ends were 9 bases for V and 4 bases for J; bases not matched to a gene: 5. This CDR3 is 13 amino acids long. The CDR3 bases are TGTGCCAGCACTAGCGGTTTTTACAATGAGCAGTTCTTC. It encodes CASTSGFYNEQFF.

The V and J genes are TRBV2 and TRBJ1-2, with 7 bases lining up with TRBD1. CDR1 is SNHLY, CDR2 FYNNEI, per germline. V lost 2 bases, J lost 4 bases, and 4 bases stayed unmatched. The CDR3 consists of 14 residues. The CDR3, as DNA: TGTGCCAGCAGTGAAAGGCAGGGGGTCTATGGCTACACCTTC. Amino acid sequence: CASSERQGVYGYTF. Complete variable domain (other parts from reference TRBV2 and TRBJ1-2): EPEVTQTPSHQVTQMGQEVILRCVPISNHLYFYWYRQILGQKVEFLVSFYNNEISEKSEIFDDQFSVERPDGSNFTLKIRSTKLEDSAMYFCASSERQGVYGYTFGSGTRLTVV.

This chain uses TRBV30 with TRBJ2-6, with 7 nucleotides matching TRBD1. From germline, CDR1 is GTSNPN and CDR2 SVGIG (reference sequence). The CDR3 loop spans 15 amino acids. V trimming: 5 bases; J trimming: 2 bases; junction bases outside the gene matches: 6. CDR3 DNA sequence: TGTGCCTGGGTTGGGACAGTCACTGGGGCCAACGTCCTGACTTTC. Translating gives CAWVGTVTGANVLTF.

This clone was seen a single time. V gene TRBV19 combines with J gene TRBJ2-6; D perhaps matches TRBD2 (5 bases). Germline V gives CDR1 LNHDA, CDR2 SQIVND (reference sequence). CDR3 length equals 16 residues. Trimming removed 9 bases at V and 0 bases at J, with 15 bases between. CDR3 amino acids: CASGIMAGSGANVLTF. For the CDR3, the DNA is TGTGCCAGCGGGATCATGGCAGGCTCTGGGGCCAACGTCCTGACTTTC. The full variable domain, its missing parts supplied by reference TRBV19 and TRBJ2-6, is DGGITQSPKYLFRKEGQNVTLSCEQNLNHDAMYWYRQDPGQGLRLIYYSQIVNDFQKGDIAEGYSVSREKKESFPLTVTSAQKNPTAFYLCASGIMAGSGANVLTFGAGSRLTVL.

The chain joins TRBV28 to TRBJ1-2; D unclear. Trimming shortened V by 5 bases and J by 7 bases, and 17 bases separated the two germline ends. Per the germline V gene, CDR1 is MDHEN and CDR2 is SYDVKM. This CDR3 has 14 amino acids. The CDR3 bases are TGTGCCAGCAGTCCCCTTGGAGTCACCAGTGGCTACACCTTC. Residues: CASSPLGVTSGYTF.

This chain joins TRBV19 and TRBJ2-2, with 13 nucleotides matching TRBD2. V lost 8 bases to trimming and J lost 8 bases; unmatched junction nucleotides: 2. The length of the CDR3 is 13 residues. Looked up from germline, CDR1 is LNHDA and CDR2 is SQIVND (reference sequence). CDR3 nucleotide sequence: TGTGCCAGTGGGGGACTAGCGGGAGGGGAGCTGTTTTTT. The encoded protein is CASGGLAGGELFF.

This chain joins TRBV23-1 and TRBJ2-3; 15 bases map to TRBD2. TRBV23-1 is designated an ORF whose function remains uncertain. J lost 0 bases, V lost 6 bases, and 7 bases had no gene match. The CDR3 runs to 18 residues. The CDR3 protein is CASRVGTSGRSSTDTQYF. CDR3 bases: TGCGCCAGCAGGGTCGGGACTAGCGGGAGGTCTAGCACAGATACGCAGTATTTT.

This chain connects TRBV21-1 to TRBJ1-6; the table assigns TRBD1, which was not confirmed against the DNA. TRBV21-1 is given as a pseudogene. This CDR3 contains 16 residues. The CDR3 is CASSTPDRTYNSPLHF. The CDR3 DNA sequence: TGTGCCAGCAGCACTCCGGACAGGACCTATAATTCACCCCTCCACTTT.

The V and J genes are TRBV6-6 and TRBJ1-1; perhaps TRBD1 as D (6 bases). The CDR3 spans 13 residues. Germline V CDR1 and CDR2: MNHNY, SVGAGI (reference sequence). Trimming removed 0 bases from V and 10 bases from J, with 12 bases in between. For the CDR3, the DNA is TGTGCCAGCAGTTACTCCAGGGGCCTAGGAGCTTTCTTT. Protein: CASSYSRGLGAFF.

This clone was detected only a few times. The rearrangement joins TRBV1 to TRBJ1-5. TRBV1 is recorded as a pseudogene. The CDR3 is made up of 11 amino acids. CDR3 in DNA: TGCACCAGCAGTCCCCTGCAGCCCCAGCATTTT. Its translation is CTSSPLQPQHF.

The rearrangement joins TRBV18 to TRBJ2-1; possibly TRBD2 for D (6 bases). CDR1 and CDR2 (germline): KGHSH, LQKENI. The V end lost 4 bases, the J end lost 8 bases, and 18 bases lay between the germline ends. This CDR3 spans 15 amino acids. The CDR3 DNA follows: TGTGCCAGCTCACGAGACTACCGAAGGAGGGATGAGCAGTTCTTC. This codes for CASSRDYRRRDEQFF.

The chain recombines TRBV5-1 with TRBJ1-2, with 12 bases identical to TRBD1. The CDR3 spans 16 residues. CDR1 is SGHRS and CDR2 is YFSETQ in the germline V gene. J was trimmed by 3 bases and V by 1 base; bases with no gene match: 4. The CDR3 DNA sequence: TGCGCCAGCAGCTTGTCCGGGACAGGGGGCGACTATGGCTACACCTTC. It encodes CASSLSGTGGDYGYTF.